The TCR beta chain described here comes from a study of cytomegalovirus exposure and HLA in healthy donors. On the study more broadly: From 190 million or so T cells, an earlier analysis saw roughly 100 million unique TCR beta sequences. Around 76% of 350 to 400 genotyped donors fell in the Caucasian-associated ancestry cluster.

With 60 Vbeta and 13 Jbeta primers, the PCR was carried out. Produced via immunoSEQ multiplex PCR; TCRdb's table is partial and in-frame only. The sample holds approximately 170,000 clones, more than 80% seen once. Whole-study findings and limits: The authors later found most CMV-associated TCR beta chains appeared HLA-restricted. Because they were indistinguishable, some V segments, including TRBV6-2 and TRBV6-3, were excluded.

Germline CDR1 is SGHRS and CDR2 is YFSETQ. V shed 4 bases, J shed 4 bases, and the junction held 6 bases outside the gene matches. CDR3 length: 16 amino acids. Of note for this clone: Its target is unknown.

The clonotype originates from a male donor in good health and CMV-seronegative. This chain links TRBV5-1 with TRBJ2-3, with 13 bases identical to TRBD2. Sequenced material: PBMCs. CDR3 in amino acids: CASSPGLAGDPDTQYF. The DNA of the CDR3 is TGCGCCAGCAGCCCAGGACTAGCGGGAGACCCAGATACGCAGTATTTT.